This T cell receptor beta chain was recorded in a study of shared clonotypes between healthy human individuals (dated by TCRdb to the early 2020s). Background on the whole study: The cohort comprised a couple of women and a few men aged 18 to 49 years. For each donor, three plates each were used for CD4 naive and CD4 memory, two plates were used for CD8 naive, and one plate was used for CD8 memory. Leukapheresis yielded between about 0.8 and 8.9 billion PBMCs per donor. To estimate repertoire size and how much clonotypes are shared between individuals, the study performed deep sequencing of blood TCR repertoires from a few healthy adults. Different laboratories and diverse techniques were used to prepare libraries and sequence TCR repertoires, to increase sequencing depth and limit assay-specific biases. General findings and caveats noted by the study authors: Sampling was restricted to blood, and TCR repertoires in tissue are likely to differ from TCR repertoires in blood. The genetic and exposure-history diversity represented was limited by the small number of donors. Rarefaction of sorted-subset datasets indicated incomplete sequencing despite the large sequencing depth. Across four donors, around 5% of naive CD4, around 3.3% of naive CD8, approximately 2.5% of memory CD4, and under 0.45% of memory CD8 clonotypes were shared. Based on pairwise subsampling, the degree of clonotype sharing among donors was expected to be affected by sequencing depth. Higher generation probabilities were observed for clonotypes shared by all four sorted-subset donors than for non-shared clonotypes. Naive subsets generally had larger estimated clonotype richness than memory subsets.

Details on this clone: Its antigen remains undetermined. The record has no base qualities; no much larger clone is one base away.

The donors were healthy, HIV-negative adults with no recently reported acute infections or vaccinations. All donors were Caucasian adults living in Nashville, Tennessee, USA. CD4+ T cells were enriched through magnetic negative selection, after which naive cells were positively selected on CD45RA and the remaining negative fraction served as the memory subset. Blood was obtained by leukapheresis, after which PBMCs were separated by Ficoll-Histopaque density gradient centrifugation and cryopreserved in liquid nitrogen vapor phase. Purity and quantity of every magnetically sorted T cell population were checked by analytical flow cytometry. From each sorted fraction, genomic DNA was isolated and quantified by UV absorbance on a Nanodrop 2000c. Using the deep immunoSEQ assay, multiplex PCR amplified TCR CDR3 regions from genomic DNA. Extracted genomic DNA from each cell subset was distributed evenly across all wells of several immunoSEQ 96-well plates, and each plate was treated as a replicate. For sorted subsets, around 0.2 ug genomic DNA, equal to 30,000 to 35,000 T cell genomes, was loaded into each replicate PCR. Purified libraries were quantified with a Qubit 3.0 fluorometer, sized on a Bioanalyzer 2100, and re-quantified with the KAPA Library Quantification kit. A separate single-read 150-cycle Illumina NextSeq 550 flow cell was used to sequence each immunoSEQ 96-well plate. Under the source paper's analysis protocol: Because the immunoSEQ output held only junctional sequences and lacked quality scores, the filtering could not match the filtering applied to full-length reads. To assign V/J genes and CDR3, sequences were annotated against IMGT germline references using PyIR, a Python wrapper for IgBLAST v1.9. Any read was removed if the V/J assignment was weak (E-value above 1e-6), the CDR3 was missing, or the read contained stop codons, out-of-frame junctions, or ambiguous translated residues. V3J clonotypes were defined as sequences sharing an identical inferred V gene, J gene, and CDR3 amino acid sequence. To compute the percentage overlap between repertoires, the number of shared unique clonotypes was divided by the size of the smaller repertoire. Three approaches were used to assess repertoire richness: RTK rarefaction, the Chao1 estimator, and Recon v2.1 estimates of unobserved clonotypes. Generation probabilities for all TCRbeta clonotypes obtained by the gDNA method from a few donors were computed using OLGA. TCRdb retrieved this table from immuneACCESS and kept in-frame rearrangements only. Not all clones are present; in checked studies, unresolved V genes account for under half, and no reason is known for the remainder. V and J calls plus clone size are reproduced from that table; the DNA served to infer D and trimming. The sample table records about 300,000 clones; roughly 70% of these occur just once. Of the sample, 10% is held by the ten largest clones.

CDR1 and CDR2, per the germline V gene (reference sequence), are LNHDA and SQIVND. V lost 6 bases and J lost 5 bases; the stretch between them is 25 bases long. Including the terminal cysteine and phenylalanine, the CDR3 comprises 18 residues. The sequence is cut down to CDR3 DNA, 54 bases in frame from base 1. Sequencing was done on a sample of memory CD4+ T cells sorted from blood. In light of the paper, this sample's cell subset or site label describes: CD45RA-negative fraction. The receptor comes from a man in his thirties or forties in good health. The chain employs TRBV19 and TRBJ2-2; the D assignment is uncertain and may be TRBD1 or TRBD2, with 5 bases supporting each. The CDR3 protein is CASSTPNMRGVGTGELFF. The nucleotides read TGTGCCAGTAGCACACCTAACATGAGGGGTGTGGGTACCGGGGAGCTGTTTTTT.